The clone carrying this T cell receptor beta chain was detected many times. Its antigen is unknown. The unsorted libraries had their origin in 2 million PBMCs stored at -80 C. TCRdb used MiXCR to reprocess the 5' RACE reads, holding one entry per CDR3 protein. This sample has over 60,000 distinct CDR3 sequences; around 5% occur once, and the top ten carry about 2.2%. This sample was taken from a study of neurological immune-mediated disorders. Findings and limits, study-wide: The study phylogenetically grouped the repertoires of 18 of 34 multiple sclerosis patients into one related-CDR3 cluster, a possible signature. No clinical or MRI feature was associated with the multiple sclerosis repertoire cluster.

V lost 2 bases, J lost 8 bases, and 15 bases stayed unmatched. This CDR3 has 18 amino acids. Germline V CDR1 and CDR2: MNHEY, SVGEGT. Material for sequencing was PBMCs. This TCR was recovered from an older woman with multiple sclerosis. The genes are TRBV6-2 or TRBV6-3 and TRBJ2-1; 10 nucleotides agree with TRBD1. The CDR3 DNA follows: TGTGCCAGCAGTTACCAGACCAGATCCCGGGACAGGGGTTATGAGCAGTTCTTC. This encodes CASSYQTRSRDRGYEQFF.